Given below is one TCR beta chain in context. This clonotype has only a few counts. Its target antigen remains unknown. No per-base quality is available; no much larger clone lies one base away. The sample's treatment or condition label, in plain terms: in vitro stimulation with specific CMV peptide epitopes to enrich CMV-specific T cells. The sample comes from a study of T cell repertoires in cytomegalovirus infection (dated by TCRdb to 2018 to 2020). Concerning the study at large: Alongside well-studied HLA-B-restricted epitopes, the peptide stimulations were aimed at recently identified HLA-C-restricted CMV epitopes, whose presentation resists viral immunomodulation. The HLA type of each donor mattered for the analysis, because public TCR beta signatures pointed to carriage of CMV infection along with the matching HLA type.

The study at large found these results: In both this cohort and an independent cohort of several hundred donors, the cumulative frequency of public TCR beta family members distinguished carriers of CMV infection plus the relevant HLA type. The ex vivo response was dominated by HLA-C-restricted CMV-specific TCR beta clonotypes, which also provided the single most frequent clonotype in two of eight donors.

Instrument on record: Illumina HiSeq 1500. The public reads were reanalyzed by TCRdb: fastp trimming at Q25, MiXCR alignment, in-frame beta chains only. Rows with one shared CDR3 protein collapse into an entry with the most common genes and DNA. The sample table shows some 920,000 distinct CDR3 sequences, and around 32% are seen once. Over 11% of the sample is in the top ten clones. Reading the germline V gene gives CDR1 MGHDK and CDR2 SYGVNS. V ends up 1 base short and J 1 base short, with an unmatched junction base count of 6. CDR3 length: 16 amino acids, cysteine to phenylalanine. Kept here is only the CDR3 DNA, which spans 48 bases and is read in frame from base 1.

This clonotype originated in a human donor in good health (CMV status not recorded). Some clones in this sample may be carry-over from other donors' samples. The chain employs TRBV25-1 and TRBJ1-1; TRBD1 aligns with 7 central bases. Source: cultured CD8+ T cells from PBMCs, taken from culture after CMV antigen stimulation. The bases read TGTGCCAGCAGTGAATTCGAGGGGGCAAAGAACACTGAAGCTTTCTTT. It is translated as CASSEFEGAKNTEAFF.